These 22 T cell receptor beta chains came from one sample sequenced in a study of beta chain features in type 1 diabetes. Reverse transcription of all isolated RNA meant that expressed TCRB transcripts were sequenced. Produced via immunoSEQ multiplex PCR; TCRdb's table is partial and in-frame only. The repertoire holds approximately 400,000 clones, approximately 15% seen once, with around 0.02% in the top ten. Source material: naive CD4+ T cells from blood. The source of these receptors is a woman aged 18-29 years in good health.

In this sample, this clone turned up a few times. This sequence joins TRBV18 and TRBJ1-5; no clear D. The V and J ends lost 3 bases and 4 bases respectively, with 7 bases between them. The germline gives CDR1 KGHSH, CDR2 LQKENI. The CDR3 length is 13 residues. CDR3 in DNA: TGTGCCAGCTCACCGACGGAGAATCAGCCCCAGCATTTT. Amino acids: CASSPTENQPQHF.

As regards this clone: Other DNA sequences in this sample translate to the same CDR3. This CDR3 is CASSFRGAYNEQFF. CDR3 in DNA: TGTGCCAGCAGTTTCCGGGGGGCCTACAATGAGCAGTTCTTC. The rearrangement links TRBV28 to TRBJ2-1; 7 bases align to TRBD2. The CDR3 is 14 amino acids. V dropped 3 bases and J dropped 2; count of bases not matched to a gene: 1. Looked up from germline, CDR1 is MDHEN and CDR2 is SYDVKM. Combining the CDR3 with reference TRBV28 and TRBJ2-1 gives the whole variable domain DVKVTQSSRYLVKRTGEKVFLECVQDMDHENMFWYRQDPGLGLRLIYFSYDVKMKEKGDIPEGYSVSREKKERFSLILESASTNQTSMYLCASSFRGAYNEQFFGPGTRLTVL.

In its sample, this clone was seen a few times. The chain combines TRBV7-9 with TRBJ2-1; D is undetermined. CDR1 is SEHNR, CDR2 FQNEAQ, per germline (reference sequence). The CDR3 loop spans 10 amino acids. Deletions cut 3 bases from V and 10 bases from J, with 4 bases between. The CDR3 DNA sequence: TGTGCCAGCAGCTTTGCGGAGCAGTTCTTC. This gives the protein CASSFAEQFF. Full variable domain (missing parts from reference TRBV7-9 and TRBJ2-1): DTGVSQNPRHKITKRGQNVTFRCDPISEHNRLYWYRQTLGQGPEFLTYFQNEAQLEKSRLLSDRFSAERPKGSFSTLEIQRTEQGDSAMYLCASSFAEQFFGPGTRLTVL.

This clone was picked up a small number of times. CDR3 residues: CASSALASGSEQYF. The CDR3 region has the DNA TGTGCCAGCAGCGCACTTGCTAGCGGGAGCGAGCAGTACTTC. This chain uses TRBV7-2 with TRBJ2-7; TRBD2 matches at 10 bases. Germline V gives CDR1 SGHTA, CDR2 FQGNSA. The V segment lost 5 bases and the J segment 6 bases; nucleotides outside the gene matches: 7. The CDR3 has 14 amino acids.

This clone was counted only a few times. The chain carries TRBV9 and TRBJ1-1, with unresolved D. V shed 1 base and J shed 2 bases, with 6 bases lying between them. Germline assignment: CDR1 SGDLS and CDR2 YYNGEE. The CDR3 runs 13 residues. This chain's CDR3 is CASSVIRNTEAFF. Written as DNA, the CDR3 is TGTGCCAGCAGCGTAATCAGAAACACTGAAGCTTTCTTT.

The table lists this clone with a few counts. The rearrangement uses TRBV7-3 and TRBJ2-2, with D unresolved. Trimming pared 5 bases from V and 4 bases from J, leaving 11 bases between. Germline assignment: CDR1 SGHTA and CDR2 FQGTGA. The CDR3 covers 14 residues. CDR3 sequence (DNA): TGTGCCAGCAGCCCTGACTGGATCACCGGGGAGCTGTTTTTT. It is translated as CASSPDWITGELFF.

V gene TRBV30 combines with J gene TRBJ2-1, with TRBD2 matching 7 bases. The germline gives CDR1 GTSNPN, CDR2 SVGIG (reference sequence). With 2 bases clipped from V and 7 bases from J, the junction kept 8 bases outside the gene matches. The CDR3 length is 14 residues. CDR3 DNA sequence: TGTGCCTGGAGTACGGTGGGAGGGTCTAATGAGCAGTTCTTC. Its protein product is CAWSTVGGSNEQFF.

This clone has a handful of counts. This chain connects TRBV5-4 to TRBJ2-3; 8 bases match TRBD2. This CDR3 comprises 15 residues. Germline V CDR1 and CDR2: SGHNT, YYREEE (reference sequence). The J segment lost 6 bases and the V segment lost 4 bases, leaving 10 bases of the junction unmatched. The CDR3 sequence is CASSAPPGGPDTQYF. CDR3 in DNA: TGTGCCAGCAGCGCCCCTCCGGGAGGGCCGGATACGCAGTATTTT.

The CDR3, as DNA: TGTGCCAGCAGCGGGGGGGCCAGCGCGCAAGAGACCCAGTACTTC. This sequence encodes CASSGGASAQETQYF. This rearrangement joins TRBV7-9 to TRBJ2-5; TRBD2 might be the D (7 bases). The V end lost 5 bases, the J end lost 2 bases, and 15 bases lay between the germline ends. Looked up from germline, CDR1 is SEHNR and CDR2 is FQNEAQ (reference sequence). This CDR3 region has 15 residues.

The chain has TRBV30 and TRBJ1-5; TRBD1 might be the D (6 bases). CDR3 length: 17 residues. The V end lost 1 base, the J end lost 4 bases, and 20 bases lay between the germline ends. Germline assignment: CDR1 GTSNPN and CDR2 SVGIG (reference sequence). The CDR3 loop reads CAWSADRVNPKNQPQHF. The CDR3 bases are TGTGCCTGGAGTGCGGACAGAGTTAATCCCAAGAATCAGCCCCAGCATTTT.

The J gene is TRBJ2-7, the V gene TRBV11-2, with TRBD2 as a possible D gene (5 bases). Looked up from germline, CDR1 is SGHAT and CDR2 is FQNNGV. The V end lost 1 base, the J end lost 7 bases, and 17 bases lay between the germline ends. CDR3 length: 15 amino acids. CDR3 in DNA: TGTGCCAGCAGCTTAGGGCTGAGACGTACGGGAGAGCAGTACTTC. Translated, it gives CASSLGLRRTGEQYF.

The rearrangement uses TRBV5-4 and TRBJ2-7, with D possibly TRBD1 on 6 matching bases. From germline, CDR1 is SGHNT and CDR2 YYREEE (reference sequence). V lost 4 bases and J lost 3, with 14 bases in between. This CDR3 comprises 14 residues. This CDR3 is CASSAGGQDYEQYF. DNA of the CDR3: TGTGCCAGCAGCGCTGGGGGACAAGACTACGAGCAGTACTTC.

This chain links TRBV2 with TRBJ1-2; 11 nucleotides agree with TRBD1. Germline V gives CDR1 SNHLY, CDR2 FYNNEI. V was clipped by 4 bases and J by 13 bases; unmatched bases: 11. The CDR3 is 14 residues long. DNA for the CDR3: TGTGCCAGCAGTGGATCCCGGGACAGGGGGACCTTCACCTTC. Protein: CASSGSRDRGTFTF.

The chain combines TRBV29-1 with TRBJ1-4; a weak D match, TRBD1 (5 bases). CDR3 length: 14 amino acids. Trimming removed 4 bases at V and 6 bases at J, with 15 bases between. Germline V CDR1 and CDR2: SQVTM, ANQGSEA. CDR3 protein: CSVVPDTSDEKLFF. CDR3 sequence (DNA): TGCAGCGTTGTGCCGGACACTTCTGATGAAAAACTGTTTTTT.

This clone was counted a few times. The V and J genes are TRBV29-1 and TRBJ1-1; D perhaps matches TRBD1 (6 bases). Trimming took 8 bases from V and 0 from J, leaving 16 bases between them. The CDR3 contains 14 residues. Germline assignment: CDR1 SQVTM and CDR2 ANQGSEA. CDR3 in DNA: TGCAGCCACACAGGGTCGACCCTGAACACTGAAGCTTTCTTT. It encodes CSHTGSTLNTEAFF.

This chain links TRBV27 with TRBJ1-2; 8 bases line up with TRBD1. The CDR3 runs to 14 residues. Trimming took 6 bases from V and 7 from J; bases not matched to a gene: 10. Germline loops: CDR1 MNHEY, CDR2 SMNVEV (reference sequence). CDR3 DNA sequence: TGTGCCAGCAGATCGACAGGGGCCTCTGGTGGCTACACCTTC. Its translation is CASRSTGASGGYTF.

The V and J genes are TRBV6-6 and TRBJ2-7; TRBD1 agrees at 8 bases. Germline V gives CDR1 MNHNY, CDR2 SVGAGI (reference sequence). This CDR3 contains 13 residues. V gave up 5 bases and J gave up 3 bases; unmatched junction bases: 3. The CDR3 here is CASSRQGYYEQYF. The CDR3 nucleotides read TGTGCCAGCAGTCGACAGGGGTACTACGAGCAGTACTTC.

The genes are TRBV9 and TRBJ2-2, with 11 bases identical to TRBD2. The CDR3 totals 16 residues. Germline trimming cut 6 bases from V and 0 bases from J; bases unmatched to any gene: 4. From germline, CDR1 is SGDLS and CDR2 YYNGEE. The CDR3 region is CASTRTSGPNTGELFF. Written as DNA, the CDR3 is TGTGCCAGCACCCGGACTAGCGGGCCGAACACCGGGGAGCTGTTTTTT.

The chain is built from TRBV28 and TRBJ1-2, with D possibly TRBD1 on 6 matching bases. The V gene's germline CDR1 is MDHEN and CDR2 SYDVKM. Trimming took off 6 bases at V and 4 bases at J, with 15 bases between the two ends. This CDR3 spans 14 amino acids. The CDR3 spells CASRLTGGGYGYTF. CDR3 DNA sequence: TGTGCCAGCAGGCTGACAGGCGGCGGCTATGGCTACACCTTC.

V usage is TRBV18 and J usage is TRBJ1-1; 7 bases match TRBD1. The length of the CDR3 is 14 residues. CDR1 and CDR2 from the germline V gene are KGHSH and LQKENI. V gave up 5 bases and J gave up 4 bases; unmatched junction bases: 7. The CDR3 nucleotides read TGTGCCAGCTCAGCCGACAGGGTGAGCACTGAAGCTTTCTTT. Its translation: CASSADRVSTEAFF.

The chain joins TRBV28 to TRBJ2-5; tentatively, D is TRBD2 (6 bases). From germline, CDR1 is MDHEN and CDR2 SYDVKM. V was trimmed by 6 bases and J by 5 bases, leaving 22 bases between them. The CDR3 loop spans 16 amino acids. CDR3 in DNA: TGTGCCAGCAGCTCTCCCACGGGACCCCGGGGGGAGACCCAGTACTTC. It codes for CASSSPTGPRGETQYF.

This clone was seen a handful of times. The rearrangement joins TRBV30 to TRBJ2-7, with 8 bases aligning to TRBD1. Germline loops: CDR1 GTSNPN, CDR2 SVGIG (reference sequence). This CDR3 is built from 13 residues. Trimming cost V 1 base and J 3 bases; bases outside gene matches: 2. The DNA of the CDR3 is TGTGCCTGGAGTGATGACAGGGGCTACGAGCAGTACTTC. This translates into CAWSDDRGYEQYF.